By sample share, the clone carrying this TCR beta chain is large. What it binds is not known. From live CD3+CD8+TCRalphabeta+ cells, four PD-1 and/or TIGIT subsets were sorted. This sample was included in a study of circulating CD8 cells and anti-PD-1 response in melanoma. This CDR3 has 15 residues. CDR1 is SGHAT and CDR2 is FQNNGV in the germline V gene. Trimming took off 1 base at V and 0 bases at J, with 9 bases between the two ends. The QIAseq Immune Repertoire TCR panel built the libraries from roughly 15 ng of total RNA. Each CDR3 protein is one row after TCRdb ran MiXCR on the reads. The sample shows some 640 distinct CDR3 sequences, about 6% of them seen only once. Study-wide findings and caveats: TIGIT repertoires were least diverse, DNEG repertoires most diverse.

The chain links TRBV11-2 to TRBJ1-1; unclear D gene. The receptor was derived from a human donor with melanoma. The sample was CD8+ T cells from PBMCs, taken at baseline or after one month of anti-PD-1 therapy (not recorded which). The CDR3 loop is CASSLGRVLNTEAFF. DNA of the CDR3: TGTGCCAGCAGCTTAGGGAGGGTACTGAACACTGAAGCTTTCTTT.